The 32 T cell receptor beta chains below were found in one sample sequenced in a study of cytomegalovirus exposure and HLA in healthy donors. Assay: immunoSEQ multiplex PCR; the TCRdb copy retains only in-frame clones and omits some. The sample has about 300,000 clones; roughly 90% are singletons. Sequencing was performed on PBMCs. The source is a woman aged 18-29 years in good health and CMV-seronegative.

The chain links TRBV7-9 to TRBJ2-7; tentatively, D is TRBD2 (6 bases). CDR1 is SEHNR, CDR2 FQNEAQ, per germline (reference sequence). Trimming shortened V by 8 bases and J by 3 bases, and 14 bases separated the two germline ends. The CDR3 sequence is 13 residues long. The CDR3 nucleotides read TGTGCCAGCTCCCTGGGGGGAGACTACGAGCAGTACTTC. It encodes CASSLGGDYEQYF.

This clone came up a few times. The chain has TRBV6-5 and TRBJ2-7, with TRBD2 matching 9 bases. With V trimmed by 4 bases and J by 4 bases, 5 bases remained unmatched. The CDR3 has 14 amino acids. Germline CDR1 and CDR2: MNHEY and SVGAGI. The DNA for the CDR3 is TGTGCCAGCAGTTGGGGTAGCGGGAGTTACGAGCAGTACTTC. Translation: CASSWGSGSYEQYF.

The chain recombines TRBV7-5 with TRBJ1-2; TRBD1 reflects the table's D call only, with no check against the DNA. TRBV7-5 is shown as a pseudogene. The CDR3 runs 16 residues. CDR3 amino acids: CVRSPSKKGQGNGYTF. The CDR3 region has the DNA TGTGTCAGAAGCCCAAGCAAGAAAGGACAGGGGAATGGCTACACCTTC.

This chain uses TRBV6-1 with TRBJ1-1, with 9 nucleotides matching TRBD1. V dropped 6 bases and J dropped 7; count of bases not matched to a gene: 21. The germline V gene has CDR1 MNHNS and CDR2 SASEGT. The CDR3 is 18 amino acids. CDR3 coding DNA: TGTGCCAGCAGGGAAAGTTACTGGGACAGGGTTATTATTGGTGAAGCTTTCTTT. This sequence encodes CASRESYWDRVIIGEAFF.

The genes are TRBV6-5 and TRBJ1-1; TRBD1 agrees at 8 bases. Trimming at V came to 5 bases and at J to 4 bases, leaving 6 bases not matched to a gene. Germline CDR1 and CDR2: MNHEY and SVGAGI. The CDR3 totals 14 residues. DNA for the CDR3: TGTGCCAGCAGTAAAACAGGGGGAGCCACTGAAGCTTTCTTT. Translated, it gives CASSKTGGATEAFF.

CDR3 coding DNA: TGTGCCAGCAGTTTAGGTTCGGTGACTTCCGACTACGAGCAGTACTTC. Translation: CASSLGSVTSDYEQYF. The chain links TRBV28 to TRBJ2-7; D not certain. The germline gives CDR1 MDHEN, CDR2 SYDVKM. The CDR3 extends over 16 amino acids. Trimming pared 2 bases from V and 3 bases from J, leaving 17 bases between.

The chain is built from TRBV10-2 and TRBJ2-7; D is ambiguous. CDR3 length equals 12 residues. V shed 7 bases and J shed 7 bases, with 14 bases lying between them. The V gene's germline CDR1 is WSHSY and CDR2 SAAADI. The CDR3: CASTRGAEEQYF. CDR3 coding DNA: TGCGCCAGCACCCGAGGTGCAGAAGAGCAGTACTTC.

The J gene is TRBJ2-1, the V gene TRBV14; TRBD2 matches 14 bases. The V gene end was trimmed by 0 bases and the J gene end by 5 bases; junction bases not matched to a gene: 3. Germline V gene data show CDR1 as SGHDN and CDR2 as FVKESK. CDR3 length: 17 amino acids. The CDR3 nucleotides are TGTGCCAGCAGCCAAGATATGGGACTAGCGGGAGACAATGAGCAGTTCTTC. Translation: CASSQDMGLAGDNEQFF.

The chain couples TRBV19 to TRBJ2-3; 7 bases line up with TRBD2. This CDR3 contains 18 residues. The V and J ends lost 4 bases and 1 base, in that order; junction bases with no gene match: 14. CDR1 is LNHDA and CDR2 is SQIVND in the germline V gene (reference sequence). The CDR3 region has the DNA TGTGCCAGTAGTACTAGCGGCGTGGGTAGGTTGGGCACAGATACGCAGTATTTT. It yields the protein CASSTSGVGRLGTDTQYF.

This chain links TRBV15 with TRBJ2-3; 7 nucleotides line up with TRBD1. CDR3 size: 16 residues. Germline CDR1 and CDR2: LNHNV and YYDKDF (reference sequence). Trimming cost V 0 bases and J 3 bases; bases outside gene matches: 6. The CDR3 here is CATSRDSDRETDTQYF. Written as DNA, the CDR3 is TGTGCCACCAGCAGAGATAGCGACAGGGAAACAGATACGCAGTATTTT.

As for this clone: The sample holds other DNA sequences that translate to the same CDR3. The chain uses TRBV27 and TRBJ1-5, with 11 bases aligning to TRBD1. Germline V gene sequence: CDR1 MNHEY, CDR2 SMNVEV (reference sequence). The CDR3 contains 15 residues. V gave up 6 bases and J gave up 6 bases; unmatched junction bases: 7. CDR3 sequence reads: CASRQLGTGGQPQHF. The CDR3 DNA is TGTGCCAGCAGGCAATTGGGGACAGGGGGTCAGCCCCAGCATTTT.

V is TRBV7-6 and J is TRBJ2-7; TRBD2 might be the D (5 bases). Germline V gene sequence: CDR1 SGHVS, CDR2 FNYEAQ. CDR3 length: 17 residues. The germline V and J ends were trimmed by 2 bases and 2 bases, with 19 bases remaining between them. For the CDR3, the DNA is TGTGCCAGCAGCTTAACCCCAACTAGGCTCCCGCCCTACGAGCAGTACTTC. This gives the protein CASSLTPTRLPPYEQYF.

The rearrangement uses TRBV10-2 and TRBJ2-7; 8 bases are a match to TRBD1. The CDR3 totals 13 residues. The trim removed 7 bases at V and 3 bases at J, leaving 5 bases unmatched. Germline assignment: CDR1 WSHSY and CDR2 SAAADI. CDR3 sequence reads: CASTRDRFYEQYF. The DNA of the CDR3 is TGCGCCAGCACCCGGGACAGGTTCTACGAGCAGTACTTC.

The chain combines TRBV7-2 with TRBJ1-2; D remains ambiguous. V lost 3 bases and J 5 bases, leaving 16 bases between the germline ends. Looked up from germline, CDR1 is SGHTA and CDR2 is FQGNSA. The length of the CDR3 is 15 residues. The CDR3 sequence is CASSFPSRDLYGYTF. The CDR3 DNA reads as TGTGCCAGCAGCTTTCCGTCCCGGGATTTATATGGCTACACCTTC.

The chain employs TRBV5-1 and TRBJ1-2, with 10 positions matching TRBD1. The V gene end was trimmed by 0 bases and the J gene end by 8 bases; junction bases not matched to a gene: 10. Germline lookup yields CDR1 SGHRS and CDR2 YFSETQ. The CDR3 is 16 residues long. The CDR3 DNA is TGCGCCAGCAGCTTGGACGTCCTAGGGACAGGGGACGGCTACACCTTC. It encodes CASSLDVLGTGDGYTF.

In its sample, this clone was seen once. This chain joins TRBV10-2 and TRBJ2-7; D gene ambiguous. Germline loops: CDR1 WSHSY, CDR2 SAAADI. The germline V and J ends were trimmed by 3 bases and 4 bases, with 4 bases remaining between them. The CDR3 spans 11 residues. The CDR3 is CASSELYEQYF. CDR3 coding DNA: TGCGCCAGCAGTGAATTATACGAGCAGTACTTC.

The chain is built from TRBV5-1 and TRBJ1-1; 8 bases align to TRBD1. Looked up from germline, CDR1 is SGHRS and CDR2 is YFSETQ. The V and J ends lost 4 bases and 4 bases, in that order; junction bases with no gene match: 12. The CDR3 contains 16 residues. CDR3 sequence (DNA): TGCGCCAGCAGCCCAAGTAACAGGGGGGTCGGCACTGAAGCTTTCTTT. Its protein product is CASSPSNRGVGTEAFF.

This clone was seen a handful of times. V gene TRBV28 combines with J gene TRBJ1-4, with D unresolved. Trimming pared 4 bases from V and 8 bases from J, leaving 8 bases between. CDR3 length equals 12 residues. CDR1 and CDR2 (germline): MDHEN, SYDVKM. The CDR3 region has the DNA TGTGCCAGCAGTTCGGCGGGAGAAAAACTGTTTTTT. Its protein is CASSSAGEKLFF. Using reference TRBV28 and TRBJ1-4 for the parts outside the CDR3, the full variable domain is DVKVTQSSRYLVKRTGEKVFLECVQDMDHENMFWYRQDPGLGLRLIYFSYDVKMKEKGDIPEGYSVSREKKERFSLILESASTNQTSMYLCASSSAGEKLFFGSGTQLSVL.

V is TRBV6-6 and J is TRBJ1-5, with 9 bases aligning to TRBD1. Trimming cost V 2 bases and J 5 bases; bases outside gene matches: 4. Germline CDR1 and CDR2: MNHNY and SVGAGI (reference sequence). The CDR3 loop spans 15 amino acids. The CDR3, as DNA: TGTGCCAGCAGTTACGGGACAGGGATCTATCAGCCCCAGCATTTT. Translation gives CASSYGTGIYQPQHF.

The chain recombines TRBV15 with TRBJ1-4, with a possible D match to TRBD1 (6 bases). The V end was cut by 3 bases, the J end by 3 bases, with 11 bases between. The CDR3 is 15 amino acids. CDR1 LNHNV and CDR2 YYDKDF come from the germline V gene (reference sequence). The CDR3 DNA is TGTGCCACCAGCAGTGAACAGGGCCCTAATGAAAAACTGTTTTTT. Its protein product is CATSSEQGPNEKLFF.

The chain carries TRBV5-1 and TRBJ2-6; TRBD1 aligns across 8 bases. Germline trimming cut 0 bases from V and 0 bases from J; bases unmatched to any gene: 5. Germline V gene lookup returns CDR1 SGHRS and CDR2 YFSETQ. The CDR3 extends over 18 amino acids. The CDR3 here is CASSLVTGVGSGANVLTF. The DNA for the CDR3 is TGCGCCAGCAGCTTGGTGACAGGGGTCGGCTCTGGGGCCAACGTCCTGACTTTC.

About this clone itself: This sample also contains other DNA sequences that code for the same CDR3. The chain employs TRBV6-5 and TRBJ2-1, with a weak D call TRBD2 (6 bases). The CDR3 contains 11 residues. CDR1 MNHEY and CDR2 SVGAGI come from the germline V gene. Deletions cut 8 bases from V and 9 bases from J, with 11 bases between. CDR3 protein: CASSLGGEQFF. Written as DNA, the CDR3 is TGTGCCAGCTCCCTCGGGGGTGAGCAGTTCTTC.

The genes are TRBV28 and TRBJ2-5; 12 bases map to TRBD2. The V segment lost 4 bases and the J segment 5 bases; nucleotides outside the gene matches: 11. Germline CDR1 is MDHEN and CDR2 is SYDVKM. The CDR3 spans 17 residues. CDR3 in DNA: TGTGCCAGCAGTTCTGGGGGCCTAGCGGGAGGGTATGAGACCCAGTACTTC. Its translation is CASSSGGLAGGYETQYF.

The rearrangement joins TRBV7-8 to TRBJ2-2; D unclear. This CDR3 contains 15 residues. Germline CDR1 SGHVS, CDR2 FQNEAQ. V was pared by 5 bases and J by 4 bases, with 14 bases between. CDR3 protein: CASSPRRTLTGELFF. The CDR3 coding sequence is TGTGCCAGCAGCCCACGGAGAACCCTCACCGGGGAGCTGTTTTTT.

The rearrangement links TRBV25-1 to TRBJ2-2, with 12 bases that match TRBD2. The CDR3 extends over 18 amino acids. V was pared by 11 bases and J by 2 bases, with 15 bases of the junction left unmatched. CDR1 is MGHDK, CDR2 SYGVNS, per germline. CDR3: CALSRASGRGLNTGELFF. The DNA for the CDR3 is TGTGCCCTTTCTCGTGCTAGCGGGAGGGGATTAAACACCGGGGAGCTGTTTTTT.

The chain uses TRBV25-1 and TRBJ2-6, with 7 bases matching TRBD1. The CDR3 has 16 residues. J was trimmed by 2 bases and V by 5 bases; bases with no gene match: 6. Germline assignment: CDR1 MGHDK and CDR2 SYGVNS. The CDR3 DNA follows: TGTGCCAGCAGTATACAAGACAGGGCTGGGGCCAACGTCCTGACTTTC. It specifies CASSIQDRAGANVLTF.

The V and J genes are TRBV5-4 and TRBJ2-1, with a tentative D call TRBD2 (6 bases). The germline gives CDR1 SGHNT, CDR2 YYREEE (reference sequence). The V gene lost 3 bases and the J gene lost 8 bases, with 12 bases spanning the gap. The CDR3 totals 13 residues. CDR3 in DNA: TGTGCCAGCAGCTCAACTAGCTCGCATGAGCAGTTCTTC. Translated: CASSSTSSHEQFF.

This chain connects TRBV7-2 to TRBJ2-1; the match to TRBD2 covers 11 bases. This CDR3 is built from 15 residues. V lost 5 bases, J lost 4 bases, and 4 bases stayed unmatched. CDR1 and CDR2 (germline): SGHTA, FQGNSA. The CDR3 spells CASSTGLAGYNEQFF. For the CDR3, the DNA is TGTGCCAGCAGCACCGGACTAGCGGGTTACAATGAGCAGTTCTTC.

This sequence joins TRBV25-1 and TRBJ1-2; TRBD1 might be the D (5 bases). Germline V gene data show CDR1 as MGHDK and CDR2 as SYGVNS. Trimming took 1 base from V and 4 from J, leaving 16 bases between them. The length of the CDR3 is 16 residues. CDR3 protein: CASSESIARQIYGYTF. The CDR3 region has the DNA TGTGCCAGCAGTGAATCGATCGCCAGACAGATCTATGGCTACACCTTC.

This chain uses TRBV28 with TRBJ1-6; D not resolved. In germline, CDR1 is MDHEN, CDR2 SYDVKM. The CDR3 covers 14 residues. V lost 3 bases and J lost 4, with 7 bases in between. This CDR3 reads CASSFYSYNSPLHF. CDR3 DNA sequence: TGTGCCAGCAGTTTTTACAGTTATAATTCACCCCTCCACTTT. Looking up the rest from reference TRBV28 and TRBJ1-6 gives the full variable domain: DVKVTQSSRYLVKRTGEKVFLECVQDMDHENMFWYRQDPGLGLRLIYFSYDVKMKEKGDIPEGYSVSREKKERFSLILESASTNQTSMYLCASSFYSYNSPLHFGNGTRLTVT.

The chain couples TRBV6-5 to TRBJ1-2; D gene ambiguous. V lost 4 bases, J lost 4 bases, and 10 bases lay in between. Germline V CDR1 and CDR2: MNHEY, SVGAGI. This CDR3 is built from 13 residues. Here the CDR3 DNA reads TGTGCCAGCAGTTCGCGATCCGCCTATGGCTACACCTTC. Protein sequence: CASSSRSAYGYTF.

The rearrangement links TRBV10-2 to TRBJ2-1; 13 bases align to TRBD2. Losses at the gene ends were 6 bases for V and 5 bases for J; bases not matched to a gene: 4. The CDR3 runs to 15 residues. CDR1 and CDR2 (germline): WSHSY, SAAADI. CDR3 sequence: CASSSGLAGDNEQFF. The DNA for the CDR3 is TGCGCCAGCAGCTCCGGACTAGCGGGAGACAATGAGCAGTTCTTC.